These 7 T cell receptor beta chains were all obtained from the same sample, sequenced in a study of blood T cells in healthy people across ages (dated by TCRdb to the mid-2010s). The library was obtained by 5' RACE. This sample was sequenced with an Illumina HiSeq 2500. A second roughly 7 to 11 cycle PCR used a sample-barcoded 5' primer and a J-beta primer mix. TCRdb passed the public sequencing reads through fastp at Q25 and MiXCR, retaining productive beta sequences. Entries that share a CDR3 protein sequence are merged under the most common genes and DNA. This sample comprises roughly 2 million distinct CDR3 sequences, just under 50% of them detected only once. Around 2.1% of the sample goes to the ten largest clones. Material: blood. The source of these receptors is a woman aged 40 to 55 in good health.

V gene TRBV7-9 combines with J gene TRBJ2-3, with D maybe TRBD1 (6 bases). Germline assignment: CDR1 SEHNR and CDR2 FQNEAQ (reference sequence). The length of the CDR3 is 17 residues. Trimming left V 1 base short and J 6 bases short, with 20 bases between. CDR3 nucleotides: TGTGCCAGCAGCTTAGAGGTCCGGGACACCGCCGTGGATACGCAGTATTTT. Translating it yields CASSLEVRDTAVDTQYF.

This clonotype was seen a few times. The chain recombines TRBV5-1 with TRBJ1-5; D may be TRBD1 (5 bases). The germline V and J ends were trimmed by 0 bases and 9 bases, with 13 bases remaining between them. CDR3 size: 14 residues. Germline V gene data show CDR1 as SGHRS and CDR2 as YFSETQ. The CDR3 nucleotides are TGCGCCAGCAGCTTGGTAGTGGGGCAGGGGCCCCAGCATTTT. Translating it yields CASSLVVGQGPQHF.

With respect to this clonotype: Compared with germline, one end of the junction differs, possibly owing to a read error. CDR3 amino acids: CATSVLAGSPRQYF. The CDR3, as DNA: TGTGCCACCAGTGTTTTGGCGGGGTCCCCACGTCAGTATTTT. The genes are TRBV24-1 and TRBJ2-3; D is perhaps TRBD2 (6 bases). Germline V gene sequence: CDR1 KGHDR, CDR2 SFDVKD. The CDR3 has 14 amino acids.

J is TRBJ2-5 and V is TRBV4-1; 7 positions match TRBD2. The end of the DNA aligns better with TRBJ2-7, so the J call may be wrong. CDR1 MGHRA and CDR2 YSYEKL come from the germline V gene. The CDR3 has 14 residues. The CDR3 sequence: CASSQDRDYHEQYF. CDR3 nucleotides: TGCGCCAGCAGCCAAGATCGGGACTACCACGAGCAGTACTTC.

The chain joins TRBV5-1 to TRBJ2-5, with 10 nucleotides matching TRBD2. The J segment lost 5 bases and the V segment lost 2 bases, leaving 9 bases of the junction unmatched. The CDR3 sequence is 16 residues long. Per the germline V gene, CDR1 is SGHRS and CDR2 is YFSETQ. The CDR3 DNA reads TGCGCCAGCAGCTTTAGCGGGGGGCCGACACAGGAGACCCAGTACTTC. Residues: CASSFSGGPTQETQYF. The whole variable domain, filled in from reference TRBV5-1 and TRBJ2-5, reads KAGVTQTPRYLIKTRGQQVTLSCSPISGHRSVSWYQQTPGQGLQFLFEYFSETQRNKGNFPGRFSGRQFSNSRSEMNVSTLELGDSALYLCASSFSGGPTQETQYFGPGTRLLVL.

The V call is TRBV27, the J call TRBJ2-5; TRBD2 aligns across 8 bases. V trimming: 6 bases; J trimming: 11 bases; junction bases outside the gene matches: 14. CDR1 is MNHEY, CDR2 SMNVEV, per germline (reference sequence). CDR3 size: 14 residues. This CDR3 reads CASRAGTRVYEQYF. The CDR3 DNA sequence: TGTGCCAGCAGAGCCGGGACTAGGGTCTATGAGCAGTACTTC.

The V call is TRBV19, the J call TRBJ2-1; perhaps TRBD2 as D (6 bases). The CDR3 length is 15 residues. Germline CDR1 is LNHDA and CDR2 is SQIVND (reference sequence). Trimming stripped 3 bases from V and 6 bases from J, with 15 bases between. The DNA of the CDR3 is TGTGCCAGTAGTATGCCGGGGGTTCCGGGCAATGAGCAGTTCTTC. Its translation is CASSMPGVPGNEQFF.